This passage covers 22 T cell receptor beta chains from one sample sequenced in a study of blood T cells in healthy people across ages. It was with a sample-barcoded 5' primer and a J-beta primer mix that a second PCR of roughly 7 to 12 cycles was run. TCRdb analysed the 5' RACE reads with MiXCR anew, one entry per CDR3 protein. The sample carries about a million distinct CDR3 sequences, around two fifths recorded once. Source material: blood. All receptors derive from a man younger than 30 in good health.

The chain has TRBV9 and TRBJ2-7; D not resolved. CDR3 length equals 18 residues. The germline V gene has CDR1 SGDLS and CDR2 YYNGEE. V was clipped by 3 bases and J by 3 bases, with 25 bases between them. CDR3 region: CASSARHKPIPKFYEQYF. The DNA of the CDR3 is TGTGCCAGCAGCGCTCGACATAAACCGATACCCAAATTCTACGAGCAGTACTTC.

The chain is built from TRBV15 and TRBJ1-4; no firm D call. Trimming pared 0 bases from V and 3 bases from J, leaving 5 bases between. There are 14 residues in the CDR3. Germline-derived CDR1 and CDR2 are LNHNV and YYDKDF (reference sequence). CDR3 amino acids: CATSREGSNEKLFF. The CDR3 region has the DNA TGTGCCACCAGCAGAGAAGGGTCTAATGAAAAACTGTTTTTT.

Notes on this clonotype: A read error is possible here, since a much larger clone lies one base away. CDR3 DNA sequence: TGCAGCGTTCGCGGCAGCTGCAATGAGCAGTTCTTC. The encoded protein is CSVRGSCNEQFF. The J gene is TRBJ2-1, the V gene TRBV29-1; D is unresolved. From germline, CDR1 is SQVTM and CDR2 ANQGSEA. The CDR3 is made up of 12 amino acids. V was trimmed by 5 bases and J by 6 bases, leaving 11 bases between them.

This clonotype was detected only a few times. V and J are TRBV28 and TRBJ2-7; D call uncertain. The V gene's germline CDR1 is MDHEN and CDR2 SYDVKM. The CDR3 runs 13 residues. The V end lost 4 bases, the J end lost 4 bases, and 11 bases lay between the germline ends. The CDR3 nucleotides read TGTGCCAGCAGTTCCTCGTGGGAATACGAGCAGTACTTC. This codes for CASSSSWEYEQYF.

The table lists this clonotype with a few counts. The chain has TRBV7-9 and TRBJ2-1, with TRBD2 as a possible D gene (6 bases). V dropped 5 bases and J dropped 0 bases, with 17 bases sitting between them. The germline V gene has CDR1 SEHNR and CDR2 FQNEAQ (reference sequence). CDR3 length: 17 residues. This chain's CDR3 is CASSAPHGGSSYNEQFF. The CDR3 region has the DNA TGTGCCAGCAGCGCCCCTCACGGGGGTAGCTCCTACAATGAGCAGTTCTTC.

This clonotype was recorded a few times. The V call is TRBV16, the J call TRBJ2-4, with D hard to call. This CDR3 is built from 12 residues. The V gene lost 2 bases and the J gene lost 7 bases, with 6 bases spanning the gap. The germline V gene encodes CDR1 KGHSY and CDR2 FQNENV. The CDR3 bases are TGTGCCAGCAGCCAAGGGCTTAACATTCAGTACTTC. This encodes CASSQGLNIQYF. The full variable domain, completed using reference TRBV16 and TRBJ2-4, is GEEVAQTPKHLVRGEGQKAKLYCAPIKGHSYVFWYQQVLKNEFKFLISFQNENVFDETGMPKERFSAKCLPNSPCSLEIQATKLEDSAVYFCASSQGLNIQYFGAGTRLSVL.

V gene TRBV12-3 or TRBV12-4 combines with J gene TRBJ1-5, with TRBD1 as a possible D gene (5 bases). V gave up 2 bases and J gave up 9 bases, with 8 bases separating them. The CDR3 length is 12 residues. CDR3: CASSLSGTPQHF. In DNA, the CDR3 is TGTGCCAGCAGTTTATCTGGGACGCCCCAGCATTTT.

The V and J genes are TRBV4-3 and TRBJ2-7, with 8 nucleotides matching TRBD1. Germline trimming cut 2 bases from V and 3 bases from J; bases unmatched to any gene: 9. The CDR3 contains 16 residues. From germline, CDR1 is LGHNA and CDR2 YSLEER. The CDR3: CASSQSGTGMVYEQYF. As DNA, the CDR3 is TGCGCCAGCAGCCAAAGTGGGACAGGTATGGTCTACGAGCAGTACTTC.

In DNA, the CDR3 is TGTGCCAGCAGCTCATGGCCGAGCTCCTACGAGCAGTACTTC. Translating it yields CASSSWPSSYEQYF. The chain combines TRBV7-8 with TRBJ2-7; D remains unclear. Trimming took off 4 bases at V and 0 bases at J, with 10 bases between the two ends. CDR3 size: 14 residues. Germline V gene data show CDR1 as SGHVS and CDR2 as FQNEAQ.

The V gene is TRBV5-6, the J gene TRBJ1-4; no clear D gene. The CDR3 consists of 15 residues. Per the germline V gene, CDR1 is SGHDT and CDR2 is YYEEEE. Trimming left V 0 bases short and J 5 bases short, with 11 bases between. In nucleotides, the CDR3 is TGTGCCAGCAGCTTGGTAGGACGGAAAAATGAAAAACTGTTTTTT. It yields the protein CASSLVGRKNEKLFF.

This clonotype showed up just once. J is TRBJ2-2 and V is TRBV21-1; no DNA check was done on the table's D call, TRBD1. TRBV21-1 is classified as a pseudogene. The CDR3 length is 18 residues. In nucleotides, the CDR3 is TGTGCCAGCAGCAAAGCGCTAAACGGGACACCAAAAACCGGGGAGCTGTTTTTT. It translates to CASSKALNGTPKTGELFF.

The chain couples TRBV4-1 to TRBJ2-7; the D gene is possibly TRBD1 (5 bases). The CDR3 runs to 14 residues. V was trimmed by 4 bases and J by 2 bases, leaving 12 bases between them. Germline CDR1 and CDR2: MGHRA and YSYEKL. The CDR3 loop reads CASSPHDRTYEQYF. In DNA, the CDR3 is TGCGCCAGCAGCCCCCACGACAGAACCTACGAGCAGTACTTC.

The genes are TRBV24-1 and TRBJ2-1; 10 bases map to TRBD1. The CDR3 is made up of 14 amino acids. Germline CDR1 is KGHDR and CDR2 is SFDVKD. The junction had 7 bases not matched to a gene; V was cut back by 9 bases and J by 6 bases. The CDR3 protein is CATRGTGEGNEQFF. In DNA form, the CDR3 reads TGTGCCACCCGGGGGACAGGGGAAGGCAATGAGCAGTTCTTC.

This clonotype was counted at least ten times. The V call is TRBV27, the J call TRBJ2-1; D perhaps matches TRBD1 (5 bases). The germline gives CDR1 MNHEY, CDR2 SMNVEV (reference sequence). V gave up 3 bases and J gave up 9 bases, with 15 bases separating them. The CDR3 totals 14 residues. The CDR3 DNA follows: TGTGCCAGCAGTTTCCAGGGCTTGGCTGTTGAGCAGTTCTTC. Encoded protein: CASSFQGLAVEQFF.

There are a few counts of this clonotype. The chain recombines TRBV20-1 with TRBJ1-2; D not certain. Trimming left V 5 bases short and J 0 bases short, with 13 bases between. From germline, CDR1 is DFQATT and CDR2 SNEGSKA (reference sequence). This CDR3 has 14 residues. CDR3 DNA: TGCAGTGCTCCCTGGCAGTCCGCTAACTATGGCTACACCTTC. Protein sequence: CSAPWQSANYGYTF.

This sequence joins TRBV20-1 and TRBJ1-1; weak D call: TRBD1 (5 bases). V shed 0 bases and J shed 1 base, with 12 bases lying between them. The CDR3 length is 15 residues. Germline loops: CDR1 DFQATT, CDR2 SNEGSKA (reference sequence). This chain's CDR3 is CSARDRLTGNTEAFF. As DNA, the CDR3 is TGCAGTGCTAGAGATCGATTAACAGGGAACACTGAAGCTTTCTTT.

V gene TRBV28 combines with J gene TRBJ2-2; the D gene is possibly TRBD1 (6 bases). Deletions cut 5 bases from V and 3 bases from J, with 16 bases between. The CDR3 is made up of 16 amino acids. Germline-derived CDR1 and CDR2 are MDHEN and SYDVKM. The CDR3 nucleotides read TGTGCCAGCAGTAACCCAAAGGGGGACGACACCGGGGAGCTGTTTTTT. It encodes CASSNPKGDDTGELFF.

The chain carries TRBV6-2 or TRBV6-3 and TRBJ1-5; possibly TRBD1 for D (6 bases). Germline lookup yields CDR1 MNHEY and CDR2 SVGEGT. V lost 5 bases, J lost 7 bases, and 18 bases lay in between. This CDR3 contains 15 residues. The CDR3 coding sequence is TGTGCCAGCAGTCCCAACAGGGACACGGGACAGCCCCAGCATTTT. Protein: CASSPNRDTGQPQHF.

The chain joins TRBV5-1 to TRBJ2-3; 10 nucleotides agree with TRBD1. CDR1 is SGHRS and CDR2 is YFSETQ in the germline V gene. There are 16 residues in the CDR3. V trimming: 0 bases; J trimming: 2 bases; junction bases outside the gene matches: 3. The CDR3 spells CASSLGDRGLTDTQYF. The CDR3 DNA is TGCGCCAGCAGCTTGGGGGACAGGGGTCTCACAGATACGCAGTATTTT.

The chain links TRBV4-2 to TRBJ1-1; D remains ambiguous. The CDR3 totals 16 residues. The germline V gene encodes CDR1 LGHNA and CDR2 YNFKEQ. V was cut by 0 bases and J by 10 bases, with 21 bases left in between. CDR3 nucleotide sequence: TGTGCCAGCAGCCAAGATCTCTATTTATCTTCGGTGGGAGCTTTCTTT. Translating it yields CASSQDLYLSSVGAFF.

This clonotype has only a few counts. The rearrangement links TRBV12-3 or TRBV12-4 to TRBJ1-1; no clear D gene. The V end was cut by 6 bases, the J end by 1 base, with 18 bases between. The CDR3 consists of 16 residues. CDR3: CASRRPYSWANTEAFF. The CDR3 DNA sequence: TGTGCCAGCAGACGACCCTACAGTTGGGCGAACACTGAAGCTTTCTTT.

The chain uses TRBV9 and TRBJ2-2; D unresolved. V was cut by 0 bases and J by 2 bases, with 8 bases left in between. CDR1 is SGDLS, CDR2 YYNGEE, per germline. The CDR3 contains 15 residues. The CDR3 loop is CASSVGAANTGELFF. For the CDR3, the DNA is TGTGCCAGCAGCGTAGGGGCTGCCAACACCGGGGAGCTGTTTTTT.